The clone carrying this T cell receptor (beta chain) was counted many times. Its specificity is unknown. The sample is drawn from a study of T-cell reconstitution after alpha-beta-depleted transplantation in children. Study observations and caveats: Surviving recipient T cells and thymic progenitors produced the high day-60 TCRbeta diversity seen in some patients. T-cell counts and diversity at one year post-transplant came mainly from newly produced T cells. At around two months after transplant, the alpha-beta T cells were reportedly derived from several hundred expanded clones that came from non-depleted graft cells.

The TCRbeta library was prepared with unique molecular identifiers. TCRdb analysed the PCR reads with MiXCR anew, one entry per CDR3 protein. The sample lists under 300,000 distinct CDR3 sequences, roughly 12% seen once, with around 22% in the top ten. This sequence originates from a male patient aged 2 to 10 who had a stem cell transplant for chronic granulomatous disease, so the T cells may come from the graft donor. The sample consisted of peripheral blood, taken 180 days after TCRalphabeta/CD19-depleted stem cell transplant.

CDR3: CASSQRARRYGYTF. For the CDR3, the DNA is TGTGCCAGCAGTCAGCGGGCCAGACGCTATGGCTACACCTTC. The gene calls are TRBV12-3 or TRBV12-4 and TRBJ1-2; D call uncertain. V was clipped by 5 bases and J by 4 bases, with 14 bases between them. CDR3 length: 14 residues.